This is a list of T cell receptor beta chains from one sample in a study of blood T cell repertoires in COVID-19. TCRdb's table, derived via immunoSEQ multiplex PCR, lists solely in-frame clones and lacks some. The sample records about 75,000 clones, roughly 90% being singletons. The sequenced sample was peripheral blood. These receptors all stem from a human donor in a cohort sampled during active COVID-19. CDR3s include the opening cysteine and the closing phenylalanine or tryptophan. A D gene is named only where the DNA matches it firmly. Clone size is not always given. Where it is, it says once, few, many or a class for expanded clones.

clone_size j_call cdr3_length d_call v_call cdr3_aa cdr3_nt
- TRBJ2-2 15 - TRBV6-5 CASSLAEEGTGELFF TGTGCCAGCAGTTTAGCGGAGGAAGGGACCGGGGAGCTGTTTTTT
- TRBJ2-7 14 TRBD2 TRBV19 CASSPGLGTYEQYF TGTGCCAGCTCCCCGGGACTAGGAACCTACGAGCAGTACTTC
few TRBJ1-5 14 TRBD1 TRBV2 CASSTGASNQPQHF TGTGCCAGCAGTACAGGGGCTAGCAATCAGCCCCAGCATTTT
once TRBJ2-7 16 - TRBV5-5 CASSLFSRQESYEQYF TGTGCCAGCAGCTTGTTTTCTCGACAGGAATCCTACGAGCAGTACTTC
- TRBJ2-7 14 TRBD2 TRBV11-2 CASSLGGGSYEQYF TGTGCCAGCAGCTTGGGGGGAGGGTCCTACGAGCAGTACTTC
- TRBJ2-2 15 - TRBV20-1 CSASLLESNTGELFF TGCAGTGCTAGTTTATTGGAGTCGAACACCGGGGAGCTGTTTTTT
few TRBJ1-3 15 TRBD1 TRBV2 CASRKDRDSGNTIYF TGTGCCAGCAGGAAAGACAGGGACTCTGGAAACACCATATATTTT
- TRBJ1-4 13 - TRBV12-3/TRBV12-4 CASRRTENEKLFF TGTGCCAGCAGGAGGACAGAAAATGAAAAACTGTTTTTT
- TRBJ2-7 13 TRBD1 TRBV6-5 CASSRDRVHEQYF TGTGCCAGCAGTCGGGACAGGGTCCACGAGCAGTACTTC
- TRBJ2-7 15 TRBD2 TRBV27 CASSLQRGGLDEQYF TGTGCCAGCAGTTTACAGCGGGGGGGCCTGGACGAGCAGTACTTC
- TRBJ2-1 14 TRBD2 TRBV5-1 CASRELAATNEQFF TGCGCCAGCAGAGAGCTAGCGGCCACCAATGAGCAGTTCTTC
- TRBJ1-6 15 - TRBV3-1/TRBV3-2 CASSQEGRVGSPLHF TGTGCCAGCAGCCAAGAAGGCCGGGTCGGTTCACCCCTCCACTTT
- TRBJ1-2 13 TRBD1 TRBV7-3 CASSFGTGNGYTF TGTGCCAGCAGCTTCGGGACAGGGAATGGCTACACCTTC
few TRBJ2-5 13 TRBD2 TRBV5-1 CASSDSGQETQYF TGCGCCAGCAGCGATAGCGGGCAAGAGACCCAGTACTTC
- TRBJ1-1 13 TRBD1 TRBV7-2 CASSLTGPTEAFF TGTGCCAGCAGTTTGACAGGGCCCACTGAAGCTTTCTTT
- TRBJ2-1 14 TRBD2 TRBV29-1 CSVEGTSDYNEQFF TGCAGCGTTGAAGGGACTAGCGACTACAATGAGCAGTTCTTC
- TRBJ1-1 16 - TRBV11-3 CASSLERGGANTEAFF TGTGCCAGCAGCTTAGAGCGGGGGGGGGCCAACACTGAAGCTTTCTTT
- TRBJ1-2 16 - TRBV9 CASSVYPGTGSYGYTF TGTGCCAGCAGCGTATACCCCGGGACTGGATCCTATGGCTACACCTTC
- TRBJ1-5 15 TRBD1 TRBV7-2 CASSSEGQINQPQHF TGTGCCAGCAGCTCGGAGGGACAGATCAATCAGCCCCAGCATTTT
- TRBJ2-7 14 - TRBV2 CASGSRGSDYEQYF TGTGCCAGCGGTTCACGGGGGTCGGACTACGAGCAGTACTTC
- TRBJ2-7 15 TRBD2 TRBV9 CASSVQASGAGEQYF TGTGCCAGCAGCGTACAGGCTAGCGGGGCTGGCGAGCAGTACTTC
- TRBJ2-7 12 - TRBV10-3 CAISEDRSEQYF TGTGCCATCAGTGAGGACAGGTCCGAGCAGTACTTC
- TRBJ2-1 20 - TRBV3-1/TRBV3-2 CASSQLFGQNYGRSYNEQFF TGTGCCAGCAGCCAATTATTCGGCCAGAACTATGGTCGCTCCTACAATGAGCAGTTCTTC
- TRBJ2-7 12 - TRBV30 CAWSHSSYEQYF TGTGCCTGGAGTCACAGCTCCTACGAGCAGTACTTC
- TRBJ2-3 15 - TRBV20-1 CSASQASEGTDTQYF TGCAGTGCTAGTCAGGCTAGCGAGGGTACAGATACGCAGTATTTT
once TRBJ1-1 15 TRBD1 TRBV10-3 CAISEDRGTNTEAFF TGTGCCATCAGTGAAGACAGGGGAACCAACACTGAAGCTTTCTTT
once TRBJ2-2 16 TRBD1 TRBV7-2 CASSLRTGLNTGELFF TGTGCCAGCAGCTTAAGGACAGGCTTGAACACCGGGGAGCTGTTTTTT
- TRBJ2-5 13 - TRBV7-7 CASSWDLTGSRDF TGTGCCAGCAGCTGGGATCTGACGGGGTCTCGAGACTTC
- TRBJ1-2 12 - TRBV7-3 CASSLEKGPYTF TGTGCCAGCAGCTTAGAAAAGGGGCCCTACACCTTC
- TRBJ2-1 18 TRBD2 TRBV7-3 CASSLTGASGGKYNEQFF TGTGCCAGCAGCTTAACTGGGGCTAGCGGGGGGAAATACAATGAGCAGTTCTTC
- TRBJ1-4 15 - TRBV2 CASSEPIASNEKLFF TGTGCCAGCAGTGAACCGATAGCTTCTAATGAAAAACTGTTTTTT
- TRBJ2-1 16 - TRBV5-4 CASSPPRGSSYNEQFF TGTGCCAGCAGCCCGCCCCGGGGAAGCTCCTACAATGAGCAGTTCTTC
- TRBJ2-4 16 TRBD2 TRBV6-1 CASSEYGGRAAYIQYF TGTGCCAGCAGTGAATACGGCGGGAGGGCCGCATACATTCAGTACTTC
- TRBJ2-4 15 TRBD2 TRBV3-1/TRBV3-2 CASGYSGRPYSLQYF TGTGCCAGCGGGTATAGCGGGAGGCCCTATTCTCTTCAGTACTTC
- TRBJ2-5 11 - TRBV3-1/TRBV3-2 CASSQRETQYF TGTGCCAGCAGCCAACGAGAGACCCAGTACTTC
- TRBJ2-1 12 - TRBV29-1 CSVVETAEEQFF TGCAGCGTTGTGGAGACAGCCGAAGAGCAGTTCTTC
- TRBJ2-3 15 TRBD2 TRBV4-1 CASSQDSGRVDTQYF TGCGCCAGCAGCCAAGATAGCGGGAGGGTAGATACGCAGTATTTT
- TRBJ2-4 14 TRBD2 TRBV6-5 CASSPSGRGNIQYF TGTGCCAGCAGTCCTAGCGGGAGGGGGAACATTCAGTACTTC
- TRBJ1-1 13 - TRBV7-6 CASSTGRVTEAFF TGTGCCAGCAGCACCGGCCGGGTCACTGAAGCTTTCTTT
- TRBJ2-1 15 TRBD2 TRBV14 CASSSRTGTMIEQFF TGTGCCAGCAGCTCACGGACCGGGACTATGATTGAGCAGTTCTTC
- TRBJ1-2 15 TRBD1 TRBV5-4 CASSYGTATLSGYTF TGTGCCAGCAGCTACGGGACAGCGACCCTATCCGGCTACACCTTC
once TRBJ2-3 18 TRBD2 TRBV18 CASSPRSGGHITTDTQYF TGTGCCAGCTCACCTCGCAGCGGGGGCCACATTACGACAGATACGCAGTATTTT
- TRBJ1-2 14 TRBD1 TRBV28 CASSPNRQGYGYTF TGTGCCAGCAGTCCCAACCGACAGGGTTATGGCTACACCTTC
- TRBJ2-7 15 TRBD2 TRBV3-1/TRBV3-2 CASSRASGREYEQYF TGTGCCAGCAGCCGGGCTAGCGGGAGAGAATACGAGCAGTACTTC
- TRBJ2-7 16 TRBD2 TRBV7-2 CASSLPVGSGVYEQYF TGTGCCAGCAGCTTACCCGTGGGTAGCGGGGTTTACGAGCAGTACTTC
- TRBJ1-3 17 - TRBV9 CASSVGARQTSGNTIYF TGTGCCAGCAGCGTAGGTGCCAGACAAACGTCTGGAAACACCATATATTTT